Here is one T cell receptor beta chain with its context. No antigen is known for it. This sample stems from a study of cytomegalovirus exposure and HLA in healthy donors. Study conclusions and caveats: Indistinguishable V segments, including TRBV6-2 and TRBV6-3, were excluded. In a later analysis, most CMV-associated TCR beta chains appeared HLA-restricted. Further analysis, carried out later, found HLA-associated TCR beta chains more clonally expanded than equally common other chains.

The PCR made use of 60 Vbeta and 13 Jbeta primers. Using immunoSEQ multiplex PCR, the repertoire was profiled, and TCRdb retains in-frame clones only, with some absent. Among more than 70,000 clones, approximately 70% were seen once, and the ten largest hold roughly 10%. V lost 1 base and J lost 2, with 8 bases in between. Germline V gene data show CDR1 as LGHNA and CDR2 as YSLEER. The CDR3 contains 14 residues. Material for sequencing was PBMCs. The sequence derives from a woman aged 50 to 60 in good health and CMV-seropositive. This chain joins TRBV4-3 and TRBJ1-2; perhaps TRBD1 as D (5 bases). In nucleotides, the CDR3 is TGCGCCAGCAGCCAAGGGTCAGGGAACTATGGCTACACCTTC. This sequence encodes CASSQGSGNYGYTF.